The sample holds a few counts of the clone carrying this T cell receptor beta chain. Its antigen remains unidentified. This entry belongs to a study of T cell repertoires in ileal Crohn's disease. Using immunoSEQ multiplex PCR, the repertoire was profiled, and TCRdb retains in-frame clones only, with some absent. The sample gives around 5,600 clones, 70% to 90% of which show up once; 7.5% to 10% is in the top ten. Whole-study findings and limits: Clonality above 26.8% at surgery always came with endoscopic recurrence. Compared with non-smokers, active smokers at surgery showed more clonal expansions.

Included were adult ileal or ileocolonic Crohn's patients indicated for ileocolonic resection. This CDR3 region has 14 residues. Germline lookup yields CDR1 MGHDK and CDR2 SYGVNS. Trimming pared 5 bases from V and 5 bases from J, leaving 16 bases between. The origin of this receptor is an adult with Crohn's disease. Material for sequencing was ileal tissue. This rearrangement joins TRBV25-1 to TRBJ2-7; TRBD1 is a possible D gene (6 bases). CDR3 DNA sequence: TGTGCCAGCAGTCCACAAGCAGGGGTGGACGAGCAGTACTTC. Its translation: CASSPQAGVDEQYF.